The entry below gives a single T cell receptor (beta chain) sequence along with its context. The V gene lost 6 bases and the J gene lost 0 bases, with 13 bases spanning the gap. CDR1 and CDR2 from the germline V gene are SGDLS and YYNGEE. The CDR3 has 14 amino acids. Amplification of TCR beta CDR3 regions was performed using RNA transcripts as template. A set of HTBI primers served as the primers for a first-round RT-PCR of the TCR CDR3. TCRdb processed the multiplex PCR reads anew with MiXCR; each CDR3 protein has one entry. Here the sample spans roughly 840,000 distinct CDR3 sequences, 38% being singletons. The data originate from a study of T cells in Graves' hyperthyroidism and ophthalmopathy.

The sample comprised blood. This clonotype originated in a man aged 18 to 30 with Graves' hyperthyroidism. This chain uses TRBV9 with TRBJ2-7, with D possibly TRBD1 on 6 matching bases. The CDR3 coding sequence is TGTGCCAGCATGGGCAAAGGGGGCTCCTACGAGCAGTACTTC. As protein: CASMGKGGSYEQYF.